This entry describes one TCR beta chain. One junction end does not reproduce the germline sequence, and a read error may be involved. This sample is drawn from a study of blood T cell repertoires in COVID-19. Study information: The samples span acute and convalescent COVID-19 from the United States, Italy and Spain. In each case, the material was cDNA or gDNA derived from T cells, B-cell-depleted T cells, or PBMCs.

Authors' analysis steps: How many nucleated cells were present was estimated from reference gene primer amplification. Clones were read by immunoSEQ multiplex PCR, and TCRdb kept only the in-frame ones, dropping some. V, J and clone size derive from that table, while D and trimming were established from the DNA sequence. The table records just over 650,000 clones, over 80% of them present only once. CDR1 and CDR2 from the germline V gene are WSHSY and SAAADI. The CDR3 spans 14 residues. Source material: peripheral blood. The sequence derives from a woman younger than 30 with acute or convalescent COVID-19. The V call is TRBV10-2, the J call TRBJ1-2, with D maybe TRBD1 (5 bases). DNA for the CDR3: TGCGCCAGCAGTGAGTGGGGGGGTGATGGGAGGCTCCTCTTC. Amino acids: CASSEWGGDGRLLF.